This T cell receptor beta chain was obtained from a study of siplizumab effects on memory and regulatory T cells. Broader study findings: Whether proliferating Tregs in siplizumab cultures suppress was not functionally confirmed.

On this clone itself: Its antigen is not identified.

Trimming shortened V by 5 bases and J by 0 bases, and 10 bases separated the two germline ends. Germline loops: CDR1 SEHNR, CDR2 FQNEAQ (reference sequence). The CDR3 sequence is 14 residues long. Some clones are missing from TCRdb's copy, which holds only in-frame ones; the method was immunoSEQ multiplex PCR. The repertoire consists of approximately 82,000 clones, with about nine tenths occurring once and the leading ten covering under 2%. This chain links TRBV7-9 with TRBJ1-1; D is unclear. This clonotype was obtained from a human donor in good health. Source material: Tregs sorted from blood. DNA for the CDR3: TGTGCCAGCAGCAAACGGCTCCTGAACACTGAAGCTTTCTTT. Its translation: CASSKRLLNTEAFF.